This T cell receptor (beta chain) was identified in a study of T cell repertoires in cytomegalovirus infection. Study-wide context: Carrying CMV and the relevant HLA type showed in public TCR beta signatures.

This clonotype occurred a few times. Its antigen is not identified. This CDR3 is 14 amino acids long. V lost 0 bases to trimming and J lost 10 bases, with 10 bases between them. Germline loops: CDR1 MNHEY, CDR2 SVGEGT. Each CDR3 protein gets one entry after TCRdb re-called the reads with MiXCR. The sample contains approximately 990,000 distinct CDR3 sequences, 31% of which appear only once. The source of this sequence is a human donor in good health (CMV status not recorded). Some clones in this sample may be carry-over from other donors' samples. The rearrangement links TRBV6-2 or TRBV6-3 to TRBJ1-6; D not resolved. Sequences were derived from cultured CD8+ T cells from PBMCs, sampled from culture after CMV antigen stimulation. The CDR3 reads CASSYSEFQSPLHF. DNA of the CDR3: TGTGCCAGCAGTTACTCTGAGTTCCAGTCACCCCTCCACTTT.